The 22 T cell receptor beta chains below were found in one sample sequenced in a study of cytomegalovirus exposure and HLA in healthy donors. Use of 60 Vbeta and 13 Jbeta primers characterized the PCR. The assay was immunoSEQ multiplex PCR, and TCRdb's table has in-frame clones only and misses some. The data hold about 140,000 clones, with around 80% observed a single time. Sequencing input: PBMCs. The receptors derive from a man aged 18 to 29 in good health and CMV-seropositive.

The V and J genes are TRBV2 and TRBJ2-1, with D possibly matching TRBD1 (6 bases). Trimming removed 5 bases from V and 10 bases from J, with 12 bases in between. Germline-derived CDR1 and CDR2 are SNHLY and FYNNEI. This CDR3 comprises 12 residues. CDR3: CASSLNRVEQFF. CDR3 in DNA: TGTGCCAGCAGTCTCAACAGGGTCGAGCAGTTCTTC.

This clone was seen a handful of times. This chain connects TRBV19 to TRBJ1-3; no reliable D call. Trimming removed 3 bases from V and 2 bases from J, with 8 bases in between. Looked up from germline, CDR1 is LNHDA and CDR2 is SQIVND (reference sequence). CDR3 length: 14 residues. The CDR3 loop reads CASSIAGTGNTIYF. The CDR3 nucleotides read TGTGCCAGTAGTATTGCAGGAACTGGAAACACCATATATTTT.

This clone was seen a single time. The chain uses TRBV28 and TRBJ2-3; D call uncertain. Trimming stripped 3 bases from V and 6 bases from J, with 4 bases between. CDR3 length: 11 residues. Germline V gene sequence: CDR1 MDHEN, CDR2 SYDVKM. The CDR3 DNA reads TGTGCCAGCAGTTTCGGGGATACGCAGTATTTT. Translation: CASSFGDTQYF.

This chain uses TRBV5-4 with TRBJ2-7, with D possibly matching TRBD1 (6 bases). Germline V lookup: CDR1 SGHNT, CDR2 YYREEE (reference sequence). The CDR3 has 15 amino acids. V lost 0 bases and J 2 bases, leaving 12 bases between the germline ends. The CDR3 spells CASSLAQDRAYEQYF. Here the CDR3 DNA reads TGTGCCAGCAGCTTGGCCCAGGACAGAGCCTACGAGCAGTACTTC.

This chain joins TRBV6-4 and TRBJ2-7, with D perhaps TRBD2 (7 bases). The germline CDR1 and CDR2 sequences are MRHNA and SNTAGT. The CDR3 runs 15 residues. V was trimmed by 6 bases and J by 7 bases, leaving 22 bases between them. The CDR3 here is CASSPRGGEVGEQYF. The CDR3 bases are TGTGCCAGCAGCCCCCGAGGGGGGGAGGTGGGTGAGCAGTACTTC.

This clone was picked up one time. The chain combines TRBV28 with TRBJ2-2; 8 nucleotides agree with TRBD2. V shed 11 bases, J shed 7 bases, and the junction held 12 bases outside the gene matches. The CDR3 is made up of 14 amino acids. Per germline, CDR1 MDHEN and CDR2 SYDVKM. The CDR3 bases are TGTGCCGCGAGACGGGGGGGTTCGGGCGGGGAGCTGTTTTTT. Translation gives CAARRGGSGGELFF.

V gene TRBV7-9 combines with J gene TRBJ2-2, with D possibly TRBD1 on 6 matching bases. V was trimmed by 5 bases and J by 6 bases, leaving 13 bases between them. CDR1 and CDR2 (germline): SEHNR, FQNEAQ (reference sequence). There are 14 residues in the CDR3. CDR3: CASSPPDSSGELFF. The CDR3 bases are TGTGCCAGCAGCCCCCCGGACAGTTCCGGGGAGCTGTTTTTT.

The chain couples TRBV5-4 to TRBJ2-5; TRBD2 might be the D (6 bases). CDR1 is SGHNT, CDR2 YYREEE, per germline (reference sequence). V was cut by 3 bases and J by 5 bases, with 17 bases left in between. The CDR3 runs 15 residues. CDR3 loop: CASSSPTLAGETQYF. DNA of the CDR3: TGTGCCAGCAGCTCGCCCACCCTGGCGGGGGAGACCCAGTACTTC.

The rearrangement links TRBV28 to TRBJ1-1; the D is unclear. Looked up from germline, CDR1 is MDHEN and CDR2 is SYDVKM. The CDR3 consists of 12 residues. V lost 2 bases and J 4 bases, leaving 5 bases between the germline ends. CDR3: CASSLERTEAFF. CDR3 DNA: TGTGCCAGCAGTTTAGAGCGCACTGAAGCTTTCTTT.

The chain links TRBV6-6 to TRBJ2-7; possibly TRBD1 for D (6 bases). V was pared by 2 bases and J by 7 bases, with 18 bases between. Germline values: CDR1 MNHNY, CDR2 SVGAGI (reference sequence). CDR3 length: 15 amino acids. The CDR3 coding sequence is TGTGCCAGCAGTTACCGGGACACAGTTTTTGGGGAGCAGTACTTC. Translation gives CASSYRDTVFGEQYF.

In DNA form, the CDR3 reads TGCGCCAGCAGCTTGGAACCAGAGGGAAATACGCAGTATTTT. Translation: CASSLEPEGNTQYF. V gene TRBV5-1 combines with J gene TRBJ2-3; possibly TRBD2 for D (5 bases). Germline V gene lookup returns CDR1 SGHRS and CDR2 YFSETQ. The ends were cut back, 0 bases at V and 7 bases at J, with 12 bases in the middle. The CDR3 loop spans 14 amino acids.

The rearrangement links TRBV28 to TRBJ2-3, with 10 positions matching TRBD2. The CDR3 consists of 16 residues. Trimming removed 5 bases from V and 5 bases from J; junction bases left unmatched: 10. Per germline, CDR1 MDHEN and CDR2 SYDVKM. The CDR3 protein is CASSLVAGGFLDTQYF. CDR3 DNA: TGTGCCAGCAGTCTCGTAGCGGGAGGCTTTTTAGATACGCAGTATTTT.

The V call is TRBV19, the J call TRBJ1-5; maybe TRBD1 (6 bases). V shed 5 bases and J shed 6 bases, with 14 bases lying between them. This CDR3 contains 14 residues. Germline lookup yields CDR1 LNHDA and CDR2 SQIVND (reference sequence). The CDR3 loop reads CASSRTQGLQPQHF. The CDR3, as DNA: TGTGCCAGTAGTCGAACACAGGGTCTTCAGCCCCAGCATTTT.

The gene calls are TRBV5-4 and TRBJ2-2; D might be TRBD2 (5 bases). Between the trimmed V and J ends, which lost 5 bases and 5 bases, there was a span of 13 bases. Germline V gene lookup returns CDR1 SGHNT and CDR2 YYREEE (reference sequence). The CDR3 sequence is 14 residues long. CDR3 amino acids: CASRGRSSTGELFF. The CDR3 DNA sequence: TGTGCCAGCAGGGGGAGAAGTTCGACCGGGGAGCTGTTTTTT.

Here the CDR3 reads CASHTGQYYEQYF. CDR3 bases: TGTGCCAGCCACACGGGACAGTACTACGAGCAGTACTTC. The chain carries TRBV28 and TRBJ2-7; 7 bases fit TRBD1. The ends lost 8 bases at V and 3 bases at J; junction bases unmatched: 7. CDR1 is MDHEN and CDR2 is SYDVKM in the germline V gene. This CDR3 contains 13 residues.

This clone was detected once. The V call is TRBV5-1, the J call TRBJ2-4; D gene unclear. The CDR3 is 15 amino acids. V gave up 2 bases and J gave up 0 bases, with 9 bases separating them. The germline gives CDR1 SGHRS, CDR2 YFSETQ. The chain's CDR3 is CASSFATRAKNIQYF. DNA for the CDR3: TGCGCCAGCAGCTTCGCCACACGAGCCAAAAACATTCAGTACTTC. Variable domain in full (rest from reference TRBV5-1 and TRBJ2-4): KAGVTQTPRYLIKTRGQQVTLSCSPISGHRSVSWYQQTPGQGLQFLFEYFSETQRNKGNFPGRFSGRQFSNSRSEMNVSTLELGDSALYLCASSFATRAKNIQYFGAGTRLSVL.

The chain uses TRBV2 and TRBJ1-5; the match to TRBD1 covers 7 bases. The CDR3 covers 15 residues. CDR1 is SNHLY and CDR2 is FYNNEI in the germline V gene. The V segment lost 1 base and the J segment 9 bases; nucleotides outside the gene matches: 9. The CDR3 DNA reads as TGTGCCAGCAGTGAAGGAGGACAGGTGACGCGGCCCCAGCATTTT. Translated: CASSEGGQVTRPQHF.

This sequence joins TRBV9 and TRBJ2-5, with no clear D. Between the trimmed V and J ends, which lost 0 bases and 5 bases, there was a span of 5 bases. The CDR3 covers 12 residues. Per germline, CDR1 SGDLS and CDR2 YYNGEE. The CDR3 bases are TGTGCCAGCAGCGTAGTCGGTGAGACCCAGTACTTC. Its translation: CASSVVGETQYF.

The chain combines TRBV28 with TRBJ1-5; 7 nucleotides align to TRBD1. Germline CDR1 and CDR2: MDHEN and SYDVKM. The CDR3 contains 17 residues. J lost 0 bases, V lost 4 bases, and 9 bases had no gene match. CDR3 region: CASSYPKGAGSNQPQHF. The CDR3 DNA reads TGTGCCAGCAGTTACCCTAAGGGGGCTGGTAGCAATCAGCCCCAGCATTTT.

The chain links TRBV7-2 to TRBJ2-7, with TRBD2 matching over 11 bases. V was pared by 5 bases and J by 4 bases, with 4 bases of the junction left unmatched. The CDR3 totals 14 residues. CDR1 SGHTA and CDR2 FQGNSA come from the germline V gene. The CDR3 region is CASSQGLAGYEQYF. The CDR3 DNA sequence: TGTGCCAGCAGCCAAGGACTAGCGGGTTACGAGCAGTACTTC.

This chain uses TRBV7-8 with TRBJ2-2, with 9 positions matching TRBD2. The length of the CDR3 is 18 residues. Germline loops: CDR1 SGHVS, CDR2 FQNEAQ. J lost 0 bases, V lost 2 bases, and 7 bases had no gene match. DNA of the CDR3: TGTGCCAGCAGCTTAAAAGCGGGAGGAGCCCCGAACACCGGGGAGCTGTTTTTT. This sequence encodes CASSLKAGGAPNTGELFF. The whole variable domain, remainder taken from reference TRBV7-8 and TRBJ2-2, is GAGVSQSPRYKVAKRGQDVALRCDPISGHVSLFWYQQALGQGPEFLTYFQNEAQLDKSGLPSDRFFAERPEGSVSTLKIQRTQQEDSAVYLCASSLKAGGAPNTGELFFGEGSRLTVL.

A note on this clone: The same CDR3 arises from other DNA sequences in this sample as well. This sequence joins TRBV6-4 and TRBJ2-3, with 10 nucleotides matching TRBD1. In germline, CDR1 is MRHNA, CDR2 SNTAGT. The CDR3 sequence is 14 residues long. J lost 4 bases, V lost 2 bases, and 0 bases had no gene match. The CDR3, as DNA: TGTGCCAGCAGTGACGGACAGGGGGCAGATACGCAGTATTTT. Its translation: CASSDGQGADTQYF.